In its sample, the clone carrying this T cell receptor (beta chain) was seen a few times. RNA transcripts served as the template for amplifying TCR beta CDR3 regions. The study used the HTBI primer set for a first-round RT-PCR of the TCR CDR3. TCRdb independently ran MiXCR on the multiplex PCR reads; one entry per CDR3 protein. The data show 400,000 to 600,000 distinct CDR3 sequences, with about 16% seen just once and about 29% held by the top ten. The entry originates in a study of T cells in Graves' hyperthyroidism and ophthalmopathy. Specimen: blood. The source of this sequence is a woman aged 25 to 39 with Graves' ophthalmopathy.

The CDR3 loop reads CASSLTSWTGGPDTQYF. The DNA for the CDR3 is TGTGCCAGCAGTTTAACCTCTTGGACAGGGGGCCCAGATACGCAGTATTTT. The genes are TRBV12-3 or TRBV12-4 and TRBJ2-3, with 11 nucleotides matching TRBD1. This CDR3 comprises 17 residues. Trimming at V came to 2 bases and at J to 4 bases, leaving 8 bases not matched to a gene.